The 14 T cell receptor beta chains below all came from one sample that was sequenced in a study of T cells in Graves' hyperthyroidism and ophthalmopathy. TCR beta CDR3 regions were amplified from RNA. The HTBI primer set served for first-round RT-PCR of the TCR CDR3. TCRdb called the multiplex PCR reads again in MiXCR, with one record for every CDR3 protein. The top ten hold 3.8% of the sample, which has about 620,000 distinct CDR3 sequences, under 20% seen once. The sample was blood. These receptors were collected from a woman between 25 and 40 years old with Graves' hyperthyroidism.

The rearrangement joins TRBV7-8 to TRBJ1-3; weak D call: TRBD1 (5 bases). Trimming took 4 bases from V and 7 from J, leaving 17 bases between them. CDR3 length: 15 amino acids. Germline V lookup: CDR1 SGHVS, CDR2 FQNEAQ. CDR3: CASSSRVQGYNTIYF. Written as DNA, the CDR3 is TGTGCCAGCAGCTCACGAGTCCAGGGTTACAACACCATATATTTT.

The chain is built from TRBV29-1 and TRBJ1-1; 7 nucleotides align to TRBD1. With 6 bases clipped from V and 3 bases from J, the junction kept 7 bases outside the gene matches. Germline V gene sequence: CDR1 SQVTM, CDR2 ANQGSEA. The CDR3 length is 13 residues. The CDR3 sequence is CSVLTGWDTEAFF. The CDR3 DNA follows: TGCAGCGTCCTGACAGGGTGGGACACTGAAGCTTTCTTT.

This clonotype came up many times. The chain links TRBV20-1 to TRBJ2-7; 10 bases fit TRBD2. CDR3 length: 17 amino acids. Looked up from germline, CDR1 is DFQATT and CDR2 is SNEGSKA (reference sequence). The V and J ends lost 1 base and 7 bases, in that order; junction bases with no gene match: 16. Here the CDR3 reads CSARGIRGLAGVDEQYF. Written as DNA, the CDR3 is TGCAGTGCTAGAGGTATTCGAGGGCTAGCGGGAGTTGATGAGCAGTACTTC.

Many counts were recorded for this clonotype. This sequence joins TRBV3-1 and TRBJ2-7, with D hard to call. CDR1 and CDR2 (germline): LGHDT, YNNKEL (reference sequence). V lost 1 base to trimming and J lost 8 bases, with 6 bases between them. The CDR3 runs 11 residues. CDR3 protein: CASSQGYQQYF. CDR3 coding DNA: TGTGCCAGCAGCCAAGGGTACCAGCAGTACTTC.

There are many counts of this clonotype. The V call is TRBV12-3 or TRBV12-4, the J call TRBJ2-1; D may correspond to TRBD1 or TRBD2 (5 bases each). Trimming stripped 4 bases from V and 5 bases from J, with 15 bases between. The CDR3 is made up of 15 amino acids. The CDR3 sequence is CASSSLGLGHNEQFF. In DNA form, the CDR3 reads TGTGCCAGCAGTTCGCTCGGACTGGGGCACAATGAGCAGTTCTTC.

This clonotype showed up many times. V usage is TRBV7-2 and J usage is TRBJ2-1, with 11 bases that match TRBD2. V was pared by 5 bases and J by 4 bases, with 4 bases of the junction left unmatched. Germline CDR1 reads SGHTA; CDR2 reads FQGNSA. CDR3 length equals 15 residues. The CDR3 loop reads CASSTRLAGYNEQFF. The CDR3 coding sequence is TGTGCCAGCAGCACCAGACTAGCGGGGTACAATGAGCAGTTCTTC.

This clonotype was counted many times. CDR3: CSVRAGGEKLFF. In DNA form, the CDR3 reads TGCAGCGTTCGGGCGGGGGGAGAAAAACTGTTTTTT. The chain employs TRBV29-1 and TRBJ1-4; tentative D call: TRBD1 (5 bases). Germline V gene data show CDR1 as SQVTM and CDR2 as ANQGSEA. The CDR3 spans 12 residues. Between the trimmed V and J ends, which lost 5 bases and 8 bases, there was a span of 12 bases.

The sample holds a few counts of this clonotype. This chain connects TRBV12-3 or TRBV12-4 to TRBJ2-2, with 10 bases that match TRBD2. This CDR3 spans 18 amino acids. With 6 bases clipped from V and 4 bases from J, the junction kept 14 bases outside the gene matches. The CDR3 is CASSPIAGGCLSTGELFF. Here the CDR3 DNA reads TGTGCCAGCAGCCCGATAGCGGGAGGCTGTTTGAGCACCGGGGAGCTGTTTTTT.

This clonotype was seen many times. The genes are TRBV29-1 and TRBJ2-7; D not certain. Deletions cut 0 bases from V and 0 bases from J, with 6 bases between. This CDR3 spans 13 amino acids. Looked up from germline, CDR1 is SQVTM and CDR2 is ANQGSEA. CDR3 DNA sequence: TGCAGCGTTGAAGAGGACCTCTCCTACGAGCAGTACTTC. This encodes CSVEEDLSYEQYF.

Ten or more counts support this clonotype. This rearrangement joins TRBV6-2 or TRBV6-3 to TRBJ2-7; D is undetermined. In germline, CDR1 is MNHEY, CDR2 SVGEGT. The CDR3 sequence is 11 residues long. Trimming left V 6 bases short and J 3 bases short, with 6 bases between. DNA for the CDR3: TGTGCCAGCAGACTCGGCTACGAGCAGTACTTC. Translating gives CASRLGYEQYF.

The CDR3 DNA reads as TGCGCCAGCAGTAATGGAGCACGGACGATCCCCTACGAGCAGTACTTC. It encodes CASSNGARTIPYEQYF. This chain uses TRBV10-1 with TRBJ2-7; D is unresolved. Deletions cut 5 bases from V and 2 bases from J, with 19 bases between. Germline CDR1 is WNHNN and CDR2 is SYGVQD (reference sequence). The CDR3 spans 16 residues.

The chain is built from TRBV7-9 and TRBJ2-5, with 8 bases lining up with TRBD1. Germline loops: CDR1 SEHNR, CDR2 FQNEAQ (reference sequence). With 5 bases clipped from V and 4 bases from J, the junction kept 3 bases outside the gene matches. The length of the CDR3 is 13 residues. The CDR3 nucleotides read TGTGCCAGCAGCGGACAGGGCCGAGAGACCCAGTACTTC. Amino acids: CASSGQGRETQYF.

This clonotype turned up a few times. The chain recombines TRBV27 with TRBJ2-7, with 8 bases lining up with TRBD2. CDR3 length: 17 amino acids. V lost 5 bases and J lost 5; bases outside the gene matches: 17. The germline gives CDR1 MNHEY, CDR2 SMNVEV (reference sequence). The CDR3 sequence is CASSPYLIAGGGDEQYF. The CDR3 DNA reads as TGTGCCAGCAGTCCCTACTTAATTGCGGGGGGAGGGGACGAGCAGTACTTC.

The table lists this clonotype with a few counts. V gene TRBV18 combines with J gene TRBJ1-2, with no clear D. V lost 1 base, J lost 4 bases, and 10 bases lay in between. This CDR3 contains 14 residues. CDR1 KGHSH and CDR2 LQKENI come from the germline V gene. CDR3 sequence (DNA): TGTGCCAGCTCACCACAGGAGGTTACCTATGGCTACACCTTC. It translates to CASSPQEVTYGYTF.